What follows is one T cell receptor beta chain and its context. Its specificity is not known. This sample is drawn from a study of Tregs in tolerant kidney transplant recipients. Findings and caveats of the study: The small number of patients limits these findings pending further validation. In tolerant patients, donor-specific Tregs outgrew total Tregs, suggesting antigen-driven expansion. Biological reproducibility was not directly addressed in this study.

Related graft donors supplied nonmyeloablative bone marrow transplants, and mixed chimerism was transient. Unstimulated Tregs (CD4+CD25+CD127-) and CD4+CD25- non-Tregs were sorted from PBMCs. Repertoires were generated with immunoSEQ multiplex PCR, while TCRdb's copy carries only in-frame clones and drops some. The sample records 100,000 or so clones, roughly 93% being singletons. The clonotype was recovered from a human patient who received a combined kidney and bone marrow transplant. The graft donor may be the source of some T cells. Here the sequenced sample was CD4+ T cells from blood (PBMCs), taken 12 months after the transplant.

The DNA of the CDR3 is TGTGCCAGTAGTATGTGGTCAGCCGGGTCACCCCAGCATTTT. Translated: CASSMWSAGSPQHF. The chain couples TRBV19 to TRBJ1-5; D not certain. V was pared by 3 bases and J by 10 bases, with 16 bases between. The CDR3 extends over 14 amino acids. Germline assignment: CDR1 LNHDA and CDR2 SQIVND (reference sequence).